These 31 T cell receptor beta chains came from one sample sequenced in a study of blood T cell repertoires in COVID-19. Sequencing was performed with immunoSEQ multiplex PCR; in TCRdb, only in-frame clones are kept and a portion is missing. The sample yields approximately 210,000 clones, 88% seen once. Input material: PBMCs or T cells enriched from blood (not recorded which). The receptor set was obtained from a woman aged 50 to 65 with acute COVID-19.

This chain connects TRBV19 to TRBJ1-4; perhaps TRBD1 as D (5 bases). CDR1 is LNHDA, CDR2 SQIVND, per germline (reference sequence). The CDR3 totals 15 residues. The ends were cut back, 7 bases at V and 7 bases at J, with 19 bases in the middle. The CDR3 loop is CASTKAGHGIEKLFF. In DNA, the CDR3 is TGTGCCAGTACCAAAGCAGGGCACGGTATTGAAAAACTGTTTTTT.

This clone showed up just a few times. The chain is built from TRBV6-2 or TRBV6-3 and TRBJ1-2; TRBD1 aligns across 11 bases. From germline, CDR1 is MNHEY and CDR2 SVGEGT. The CDR3 runs 16 residues. With V trimmed by 4 bases and J by 4 bases, 8 bases remained unmatched. The CDR3 bases are TGTGCCAGCAGTTTCGGACAGGGGGCGCGGGGCTATGGCTACACCTTC. This encodes CASSFGQGARGYGYTF.

J is TRBJ2-1 and V is TRBV7-3; a weak D match, TRBD1 (5 bases). Germline V gene sequence: CDR1 SGHTA, CDR2 FQGTGA. The CDR3 runs to 15 residues. The ends were cut back, 5 bases at V and 6 bases at J, with 17 bases in the middle. CDR3 in DNA: TGTGCCAGCAGCGCCCAGGGTCCTCAGGGCAATGAGCAGTTCTTC. Residues: CASSAQGPQGNEQFF.

This chain joins TRBV19 and TRBJ1-1; D perhaps matches TRBD1 (5 bases). The CDR3 length is 13 residues. Germline CDR1 and CDR2: LNHDA and SQIVND (reference sequence). The ends were cut back, 7 bases at V and 2 bases at J, with 11 bases in the middle. The CDR3 is CASKLGGNTEAFF. CDR3 nucleotide sequence: TGTGCCAGTAAGTTGGGGGGAAACACTGAAGCTTTCTTT.

This clone showed up just a few times. The chain links TRBV4-1 to TRBJ2-2; D is possibly TRBD2 (5 bases). CDR3 length equals 13 residues. V shed 4 bases and J shed 6 bases, with 9 bases lying between them. Germline V gene data show CDR1 as MGHRA and CDR2 as YSYEKL. CDR3 loop: CASSLSGAGELFF. CDR3 coding DNA: TGCGCCAGCAGCCTATCCGGGGCCGGGGAGCTGTTTTTT.

This sequence joins TRBV19 and TRBJ1-2, with a tentative D call TRBD1 (5 bases). Per germline, CDR1 LNHDA and CDR2 SQIVND (reference sequence). There are 13 residues in the CDR3. The ends were cut back, 5 bases at V and 2 bases at J, with 9 bases in the middle. DNA for the CDR3: TGTGCCAGTAGTGCGGGGGTGAACTATGGCTACACCTTC. Its translation is CASSAGVNYGYTF.

The chain joins TRBV24-1 to TRBJ2-5; D might be TRBD2 (6 bases). The V end lost 4 bases, the J end lost 4 bases, and 18 bases lay between the germline ends. CDR1 and CDR2 from the germline V gene are KGHDR and SFDVKD. This CDR3 has 16 residues. The CDR3 region has the DNA TGTGCCACCAGTGACATCGGGGCCGGGAGTGGAGAGACCCAGTACTTC. It is translated as CATSDIGAGSGETQYF.

The CDR3 is CASRGQSYEQYF. The CDR3 nucleotides are TGTGCCAGCAGGGGACAGTCCTACGAGCAGTACTTC. The J gene is TRBJ2-7, the V gene TRBV5-6; 7 nucleotides agree with TRBD1. CDR3 length: 12 residues. The V gene end was trimmed by 5 bases and the J gene end by 1 base; junction bases not matched to a gene: 0. The germline CDR1 and CDR2 sequences are SGHDT and YYEEEE. The whole variable domain, filled in from reference TRBV5-6 and TRBJ2-7, reads DAGVTQSPTHLIKTRGQQVTLRCSPKSGHDTVSWYQQALGQGPQFIFQYYEEEERQRGNFPDRFSGHQFPNYSSELNVNALLLGDSALYLCASRGQSYEQYFGPGTRLTVT.

This sequence joins TRBV11-1 and TRBJ1-6, with 7 nucleotides matching TRBD1. After removal of 4 bases from V and 9 bases from J, the junction contained 9 bases not matched to a gene. The CDR3 contains 15 residues. Germline V gene lookup returns CDR1 SGHAT and CDR2 FQDESV (reference sequence). CDR3 coding DNA: TGTGCCAGCAGCTCCGCCGGGACAGTCAGTTCACCCCTCCACTTT. Translated, it gives CASSSAGTVSSPLHF. The full variable domain, in which reference TRBV11-1 and TRBJ1-6 provide the parts outside the CDR3, is EAEVAQSPRYKITEKSQAVAFWCDPISGHATLYWYRQILGQGPELLVQFQDESVVDDSQLPKDRFSAERLKGVDSTLKIQPAELGDSAMYLCASSSAGTVSSPLHFGNGTRLTVT.

This clone occurred a few times. V is TRBV19 and J is TRBJ2-7; 9 bases fit TRBD1. The germline CDR1 and CDR2 sequences are LNHDA and SQIVND (reference sequence). The V segment lost 4 bases and the J segment 3 bases; nucleotides outside the gene matches: 1. The CDR3 runs to 13 residues. The CDR3 DNA follows: TGTGCCAGTAGTAGGGGACAGGGCTACGAGCAGTACTTC. This sequence encodes CASSRGQGYEQYF.

This chain links TRBV6-5 with TRBJ1-1; D unresolved. Deletions cut 5 bases from V and 5 bases from J, with 9 bases between. Germline CDR1 is MNHEY and CDR2 is SVGAGI. The CDR3 totals 12 residues. As DNA, the CDR3 is TGTGCCAGCAGTCCCTGGAGGACTGAAGCTTTCTTT. Amino acid sequence: CASSPWRTEAFF.

V is TRBV5-6 and J is TRBJ1-2, with D maybe TRBD1 (6 bases). Germline lookup yields CDR1 SGHDT and CDR2 YYEEEE. The CDR3 is 14 residues long. V lost 1 base and J 13 bases, leaving 20 bases between the germline ends. For the CDR3, the DNA is TGTGCCAGCAGCTTGAGGCTGGGACACTCCTGGGGCACCTTC. Translation gives CASSLRLGHSWGTF.

As to this clone: Sequence at one end of the junction differs from germline and may be a read error. The genes are TRBV6-2 or TRBV6-3 and TRBJ1-1; the D is unclear. The CDR3 extends over 11 amino acids. Germline V CDR1 and CDR2: MNHEY, SVGEGT. In DNA, the CDR3 is TGTGCCACCAGTCGGGTCACTGAAGCTTTCTTT. It specifies CATSRVTEAFF.

The chain links TRBV29-1 to TRBJ2-7; 8 positions match TRBD2. Germline V gene lookup returns CDR1 SQVTM and CDR2 ANQGSEA. The CDR3 totals 13 residues. V lost 5 bases and J lost 3; bases outside the gene matches: 6. Here the CDR3 DNA reads TGCAGCGTTCGGGGGGGCTCCCTCTACGAGCAGTACTTC. Translated: CSVRGGSLYEQYF.

This sequence joins TRBV28 and TRBJ2-7, with 7 bases aligning to TRBD1. The V gene's germline CDR1 is MDHEN and CDR2 SYDVKM. CDR3 size: 14 residues. J lost 6 bases, V lost 3 bases, and 8 bases had no gene match. CDR3 in amino acids: CASSLPGTEPEQYF. The CDR3 region has the DNA TGTGCCAGCAGTTTGCCCGGGACAGAGCCCGAGCAGTACTTC.

The chain is built from TRBV7-2 and TRBJ1-5; TRBD1 is a possible D gene (5 bases). V shed 1 base and J shed 8 bases, with 12 bases lying between them. The CDR3 has 14 residues. Looked up from germline, CDR1 is SGHTA and CDR2 is FQGNSA. The CDR3 sequence: CASSLDLGGKPQHF. For the CDR3, the DNA is TGTGCCAGCAGCTTAGATCTGGGGGGAAAGCCCCAGCATTTT.

This clone appeared once. The rearrangement uses TRBV19 and TRBJ2-7, with TRBD1 matching over 8 bases. The germline V gene encodes CDR1 LNHDA and CDR2 SQIVND (reference sequence). This CDR3 comprises 14 residues. V lost 2 bases to trimming and J lost 5 bases; unmatched junction nucleotides: 5. The CDR3 DNA reads as TGTGCCAGTAGTATATTCGCCAGGGGGCACGAGCAGTACTTC. This gives the protein CASSIFARGHEQYF.

Only one count was recorded for this clone. V usage is TRBV15 and J usage is TRBJ1-2, with D perhaps matching TRBD1 (5 bases). Per the germline V gene, CDR1 is LNHNV and CDR2 is YYDKDF (reference sequence). V was trimmed by 8 bases and J by 4 bases, leaving 11 bases between them. The CDR3 runs to 12 residues. The CDR3 sequence: CATQGPLYGYTF. CDR3 DNA sequence: TGTGCCACCCAGGGCCCGCTCTATGGCTACACCTTC.

The rearrangement uses TRBV5-6 and TRBJ2-7; TRBD2 is a possible D gene (5 bases). CDR3 length: 14 residues. Looked up from germline, CDR1 is SGHDT and CDR2 is YYEEEE. Trimming took 0 bases from V and 6 from J, leaving 13 bases between them. The CDR3 sequence: CASSLGGRSGEQYF. The CDR3 DNA reads as TGTGCCAGCAGCTTGGGAGGGAGATCTGGCGAGCAGTACTTC.

V gene TRBV7-2 combines with J gene TRBJ1-5; 10 bases map to TRBD1. Germline trimming cut 1 base from V and 2 bases from J; bases unmatched to any gene: 2. The CDR3 has 16 residues. Germline V gives CDR1 SGHTA, CDR2 FQGNSA. CDR3 sequence reads: CASSLEGTGGNQPQHF. As DNA, the CDR3 is TGTGCCAGCAGCTTAGAGGGGACAGGGGGCAATCAGCCCCAGCATTTT.

The sample holds many counts of this clone. The chain couples TRBV10-3 to TRBJ2-5; 8 bases agree with TRBD1. The CDR3 is made up of 13 amino acids. Per germline, CDR1 ENHRY and CDR2 SYGVKD. Trimming at V came to 6 bases and at J to 4 bases, leaving 4 bases not matched to a gene. This CDR3 reads CAISRTGLETQYF. The CDR3 DNA reads as TGTGCCATCAGCAGGACAGGGTTAGAGACCCAGTACTTC.

V is TRBV11-3 and J is TRBJ2-2; D unresolved. The CDR3 is made up of 12 amino acids. Per germline, CDR1 SGHNT and CDR2 YENEEA. V gave up 3 bases and J gave up 5 bases, with 4 bases separating them. Here the CDR3 reads CASSLRTGELFF. The CDR3 DNA follows: TGTGCCAGCAGCTTGAGAACCGGGGAGCTGTTTTTT.

The genes are TRBV30 and TRBJ1-6; 7 bases agree with TRBD1. CDR1 GTSNPN and CDR2 SVGIG come from the germline V gene (reference sequence). This CDR3 is 16 amino acids long. J lost 4 bases, V lost 3 bases, and 9 bases had no gene match. The CDR3 here is CAWRGWRGLYNSPLHF. Written as DNA, the CDR3 is TGTGCCTGGAGGGGCTGGAGGGGGCTATATAATTCACCCCTCCACTTT. Full variable domain (missing parts from reference TRBV30 and TRBJ1-6): SQTIHQWPATLVQPVGSPLSLECTVEGTSNPNLYWYRQAAGRGLQLLFYSVGIGQISSEVPQNLSASRPQDRQFILSSKKLLLSDSGFYLCAWRGWRGLYNSPLHFGNGTRLTVT.

This chain connects TRBV5-1 to TRBJ1-1; 8 bases map to TRBD1. This CDR3 has 14 residues. Per the germline V gene, CDR1 is SGHRS and CDR2 is YFSETQ. The trim removed 4 bases at V and 4 bases at J, leaving 6 bases unmatched. The CDR3: CASSREDRATEAFF. CDR3 coding DNA: TGCGCCAGCAGCCGGGAGGACAGGGCCACTGAAGCTTTCTTT.

The chain combines TRBV7-8 with TRBJ1-1, with D hard to call. The V gene lost 2 bases and the J gene lost 3 bases, with 10 bases spanning the gap. CDR3 length equals 14 residues. Germline CDR1 and CDR2: SGHVS and FQNEAQ. The chain's CDR3 is CASSLTSGDTEAFF. The DNA for the CDR3 is TGTGCCAGCAGCTTAACTTCTGGTGACACTGAAGCTTTCTTT.

V gene TRBV6-5 combines with J gene TRBJ2-7, with a possible D match to TRBD1 (6 bases). Germline assignment: CDR1 MNHEY and CDR2 SVGAGI. V lost 0 bases and J lost 4, with 10 bases in between. The CDR3 spans 14 residues. CDR3 sequence reads: CASSYSPTGYEQYF. The CDR3 DNA reads TGTGCCAGCAGTTACTCCCCGACAGGATACGAGCAGTACTTC.

The genes are TRBV7-3 and TRBJ1-3, with D tentatively TRBD1 (5 bases). Deletions cut 5 bases from V and 2 bases from J, with 16 bases between. Germline values: CDR1 SGHTA, CDR2 FQGTGA. The length of the CDR3 is 16 residues. The CDR3 reads CASSLNGGVAGNTIYF. The DNA for the CDR3 is TGTGCCAGCAGCCTAAACGGGGGAGTCGCTGGAAACACCATATATTTT.

This chain joins TRBV7-9 and TRBJ2-1, with TRBD1 matching over 7 bases. CDR1 is SEHNR, CDR2 FQNEAQ, per germline (reference sequence). The CDR3 contains 16 residues. The J segment lost 0 bases and the V segment lost 6 bases, leaving 8 bases of the junction unmatched. CDR3 nucleotides: TGTGCCAGCAGGAGAGGGGGCCTCAGCTCCTACAATGAGCAGTTCTTC. It codes for CASRRGGLSSYNEQFF.

This clone was observed once. The rearrangement links TRBV19 to TRBJ1-5, with TRBD1 matching over 8 bases. After removal of 1 base from V and 8 bases from J, the junction contained 10 bases not matched to a gene. The CDR3 is 16 residues long. CDR1 is LNHDA, CDR2 SQIVND, per germline (reference sequence). The CDR3 sequence is CASSIVITAGGKPQHF. The DNA of the CDR3 is TGTGCCAGTAGTATAGTCATCACGGCAGGGGGCAAGCCCCAGCATTTT.

The chain carries TRBV6-1 and TRBJ2-7; TRBD2 matches at 10 bases. J gave up 4 bases and V 4 bases, and 10 bases lay outside the gene matches. The CDR3 runs to 16 residues. Per germline, CDR1 MNHNS and CDR2 SASEGT. CDR3 sequence: CASSAHLAGVSYEQYF. As DNA, the CDR3 is TGTGCCAGCAGTGCCCATCTAGCGGGAGTGTCTTACGAGCAGTACTTC.

This clone came up once. This chain links TRBV28 with TRBJ2-7; the match to TRBD2 covers 9 bases. After removal of 6 bases from V and 7 bases from J, the junction contained 16 bases not matched to a gene. Germline assignment: CDR1 MDHEN and CDR2 SYDVKM. The CDR3 contains 16 residues. CDR3 sequence reads: CASSYLTSGEGREQYF. CDR3 in DNA: TGTGCCAGCAGCTATCTGACTAGCGGCGAAGGTAGGGAGCAGTACTTC.